Listed here are 21 T cell receptor beta chains from one sample, sequenced in a study of cytomegalovirus exposure and HLA in healthy donors. Researchers ran the PCR with 60 Vbeta and 13 Jbeta primers. The data were produced by immunoSEQ multiplex PCR, yet TCRdb's version contains in-frame clones alone and is incomplete. The table lists approximately 98,000 clones, approximately 72% of them singletons. Sequenced: PBMCs. The source of these receptors is a man younger than 35 in good health and CMV-seropositive.

This clone was recorded a few times. This chain links TRBV15 with TRBJ1-5; 11 bases agree with TRBD1. In germline, CDR1 is LNHNV, CDR2 YYDKDF (reference sequence). V lost 8 bases, J lost 4 bases, and 1 base stayed unmatched. The CDR3 totals 13 residues. CDR3 residues: CATRDRGNQPQHF. The CDR3 DNA reads TGTGCCACCCGGGACAGGGGGAATCAGCCCCAGCATTTT.

The rearrangement joins TRBV30 to TRBJ2-7; D is possibly TRBD2 (5 bases). CDR1 and CDR2 from the germline V gene are GTSNPN and SVGIG (reference sequence). The CDR3 length is 14 residues. V lost 0 bases and J lost 3, with 12 bases in between. CDR3 sequence: CAWSVLGLFYEQYF. The CDR3 nucleotides read TGTGCCTGGAGTGTACTTGGACTGTTCTACGAGCAGTACTTC.

There are a few counts of this clone. The gene calls are TRBV7-9 and TRBJ2-1; TRBD1 might be the D (6 bases). V was shortened by 11 bases and J by 3 bases, with 11 bases between the two germline ends. CDR1 SEHNR and CDR2 FQNEAQ come from the germline V gene (reference sequence). The CDR3 extends over 12 amino acids. This chain's CDR3 is CASTDSYNEQFF. CDR3 DNA sequence: TGTGCCTCCACGGACAGCTACAATGAGCAGTTCTTC.

This chain joins TRBV11-3 and TRBJ2-7; TRBD1 might be the D (7 bases). The germline CDR1 and CDR2 sequences are SGHNT and YENEEA. The V and J ends lost 3 bases and 3 bases respectively, with 15 bases between them. The CDR3 is made up of 15 amino acids. The CDR3 bases are TGTGCCAGCAGCTTGGGGGGAGCAGGGGGCTACGAGCAGTACTTC. This translates into CASSLGGAGGYEQYF.

The chain couples TRBV5-1 to TRBJ2-1; a weak D match, TRBD1 (6 bases). CDR3 length: 14 amino acids. The V gene's germline CDR1 is SGHRS and CDR2 YFSETQ. V lost 0 bases and J 10 bases, leaving 14 bases between the germline ends. The CDR3 sequence is CASSLGHRAGEQFF. CDR3 DNA sequence: TGCGCCAGCAGCTTGGGTCACAGGGCCGGCGAGCAGTTCTTC.

The chain carries TRBV2 and TRBJ1-5; 7 bases are a match to TRBD1. CDR3 length: 14 residues. Germline V gives CDR1 SNHLY, CDR2 FYNNEI. V lost 6 bases and J lost 2; bases outside the gene matches: 4. CDR3 region: CASRGGQGNQPQHF. In DNA form, the CDR3 reads TGTGCCAGCAGGGGTGGACAGGGCAATCAGCCCCAGCATTTT.

The V and J genes are TRBV15 and TRBJ2-2; D call uncertain. Germline V gene data show CDR1 as LNHNV and CDR2 as YYDKDF (reference sequence). V lost 7 bases and J lost 1, with 4 bases in between. The CDR3 loop spans 12 amino acids. Here the CDR3 reads CATTVNTGELFF. CDR3 coding DNA: TGTGCCACCACAGTGAACACCGGGGAGCTGTTTTTT.

The J gene is TRBJ1-1, the V gene TRBV30, with D tentatively TRBD1 (5 bases). V lost 5 bases to trimming and J lost 4 bases, with 11 bases between them. Germline lookup yields CDR1 GTSNPN and CDR2 SVGIG (reference sequence). The CDR3 is made up of 12 amino acids. DNA for the CDR3: TGTGCCTGGGGCAGGGAGGGCACTGAAGCTTTCTTT. Translated: CAWGREGTEAFF.

This clone was detected only a few times. The rearrangement joins TRBV7-8 to TRBJ1-2; a weak D match, TRBD1 (6 bases). CDR1 and CDR2 (germline): SGHVS, FQNEAQ. The CDR3 is 11 residues long. V gave up 5 bases and J gave up 9 bases, with 10 bases separating them. CDR3 loop: CASSITGSYTF. CDR3 DNA: TGTGCCAGCAGCATAACAGGGAGCTACACCTTC.

This chain uses TRBV7-2 with TRBJ2-1; 11 bases align to TRBD2. Germline trimming cut 8 bases from V and 8 bases from J; bases unmatched to any gene: 11. The CDR3 runs 15 residues. Germline CDR1 is SGHTA and CDR2 is FQGNSA. CDR3 amino acids: CASGGASGGLDEQFF. The DNA for the CDR3 is TGTGCCAGCGGGGGGGCTAGCGGGGGGTTGGATGAGCAGTTCTTC. Full variable domain (missing parts from reference TRBV7-2 and TRBJ2-1): GAGVSQSPSNKVTEKGKDVELRCDPISGHTALYWYRQSLGQGLEFLIYFQGNSAPDKSGLPSDRFSAERTGGSVSTLTIQRTQQEDSAVYLCASGGASGGLDEQFFGPGTRLTVL.

The chain is built from TRBV5-8 and TRBJ1-4; D might be TRBD1 (5 bases). Germline loops: CDR1 SGHTS, CDR2 YDEGEE. CDR3 length: 15 amino acids. The V and J ends lost 3 bases and 5 bases respectively, with 14 bases between them. The CDR3: CASSWGGSRNEKLFF. CDR3 sequence (DNA): TGTGCCAGCAGCTGGGGGGGGAGCCGAAATGAAAAACTGTTTTTT.

V and J are TRBV5-6 and TRBJ1-2, with unresolved D. The CDR3 consists of 12 residues. Germline-derived CDR1 and CDR2 are SGHDT and YYEEEE. Deletions cut 2 bases from V and 8 bases from J, with 10 bases between. The CDR3 DNA sequence: TGTGCCAGCAGCTTCGCGGGAGGCGGCTACACCTTC. Its protein is CASSFAGGGYTF.

This sequence joins TRBV6-1 and TRBJ1-2, with 10 bases matching TRBD1. After removal of 7 bases from V and 9 bases from J, the junction contained 14 bases not matched to a gene. CDR3 length: 15 residues. Per germline, CDR1 MNHNS and CDR2 SASEGT. The CDR3 loop reads CASTQGEGTGDRYTF. CDR3 nucleotides: TGTGCCAGCACCCAAGGAGAGGGGACAGGGGATCGCTACACCTTC.

The chain is built from TRBV11-2 and TRBJ1-2; D uncertain. Trimming shortened V by 3 bases and J by 2 bases, and 10 bases separated the two germline ends. This CDR3 comprises 14 residues. The germline gives CDR1 SGHAT, CDR2 FQNNGV. This CDR3 reads CASSLAGVNYGYTF. CDR3 nucleotide sequence: TGTGCCAGCAGCTTGGCAGGCGTCAACTATGGCTACACCTTC.

The V call is TRBV6-1, the J call TRBJ2-7; TRBD1 matches at 8 bases. This CDR3 is 13 amino acids long. The junction had 5 bases not matched to a gene; V was cut back by 8 bases and J by 2 bases. Germline values: CDR1 MNHNS, CDR2 SASEGT. The CDR3 DNA reads as TGTGCCAGCTCGGACAGGGCAACCTACGAGCAGTACTTC. Translated: CASSDRATYEQYF.

J is TRBJ1-6 and V is TRBV27; D is unclear. V was cut by 6 bases and J by 0 bases, with 12 bases left in between. Germline V gene sequence: CDR1 MNHEY, CDR2 SMNVEV (reference sequence). This CDR3 is built from 16 residues. CDR3 in DNA: TGTGCCAGCAGATTCCTACGTGGCTCCTATAATTCACCCCTCCACTTT. Translation gives CASRFLRGSYNSPLHF.

This rearrangement joins TRBV5-4 to TRBJ2-3; TRBD2 aligns across 14 bases. From germline, CDR1 is SGHNT and CDR2 YYREEE (reference sequence). This CDR3 is built from 16 residues. Trimming at V came to 5 bases and at J to 4 bases, leaving 6 bases not matched to a gene. The CDR3 loop is CASSPGTSGGSDTQYF. In DNA form, the CDR3 reads TGTGCCAGCAGTCCTGGGACTAGCGGGGGTTCAGATACGCAGTATTTT.

This chain uses TRBV18 with TRBJ1-1, with D unresolved. Germline V gene data show CDR1 as KGHSH and CDR2 as LQKENI. This CDR3 is built from 13 residues. Trimming took off 3 bases at V and 0 bases at J, with 5 bases between the two ends. The CDR3 DNA follows: TGTGCCAGCTCACCGGCCATGAACACTGAAGCTTTCTTT. Translating gives CASSPAMNTEAFF.

Concerning this clone itself: The junction differs from germline at one of its ends, possibly a read error. The chain uses TRBV7-2 and TRBJ1-3; TRBD1 matches at 7 bases. The CDR3 sequence is 13 residues long. CDR1 SGHTA and CDR2 FQGNSA come from the germline V gene. In DNA, the CDR3 is TGTGCCAGCAGCCTGCTTTCGACAGGGTTGAATCATTTT. Its translation is CASSLLSTGLNHF. Full variable domain (missing parts from reference TRBV7-2 and TRBJ1-3): GAGVSQSPSNKVTEKGKDVELRCDPISGHTALYWYRQSLGQGLEFLIYFQGNSAPDKSGLPSDRFSAERTGGSVSTLTIQRTQQEDSAVYLCASSLLSTGLNHFGEGSWLTVV.

The rearrangement links TRBV5-4 to TRBJ2-1; TRBD1 matches 8 bases. Germline CDR1 is SGHNT and CDR2 is YYREEE (reference sequence). The CDR3 is 15 amino acids. After removal of 2 bases from V and 0 bases from J, the junction contained 1 base not matched to a gene. The CDR3 region has the DNA TGTGCCAGCAGCTTTGACAGGGGCTCCTACAATGAGCAGTTCTTC. Translation: CASSFDRGSYNEQFF.

This chain joins TRBV6-1 and TRBJ2-7; 8 nucleotides match TRBD1. Germline-derived CDR1 and CDR2 are MNHNS and SASEGT. V dropped 7 bases and J dropped 3; count of bases not matched to a gene: 11. The CDR3 loop spans 15 amino acids. The chain's CDR3 is CASISQGARGYEQYF. Written as DNA, the CDR3 is TGTGCCAGCATTAGCCAGGGGGCGAGAGGCTACGAGCAGTACTTC.